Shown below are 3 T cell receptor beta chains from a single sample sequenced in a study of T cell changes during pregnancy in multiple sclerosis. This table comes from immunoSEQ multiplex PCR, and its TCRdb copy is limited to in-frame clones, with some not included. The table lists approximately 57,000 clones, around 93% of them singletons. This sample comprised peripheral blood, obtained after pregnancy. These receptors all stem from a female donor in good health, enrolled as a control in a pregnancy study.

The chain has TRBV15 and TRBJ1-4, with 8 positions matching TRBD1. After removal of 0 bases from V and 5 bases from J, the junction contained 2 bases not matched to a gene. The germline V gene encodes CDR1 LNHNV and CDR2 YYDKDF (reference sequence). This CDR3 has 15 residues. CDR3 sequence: CATSREDRENEKLFF. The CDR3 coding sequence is TGTGCCACCAGCAGAGAGGACAGGGAAAATGAAAAACTGTTTTTT.

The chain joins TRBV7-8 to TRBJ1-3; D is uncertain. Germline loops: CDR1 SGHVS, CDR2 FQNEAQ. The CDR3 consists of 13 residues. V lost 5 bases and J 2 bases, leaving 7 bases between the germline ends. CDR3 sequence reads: CASSPRAGNTIYF. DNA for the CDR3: TGTGCCAGCAGCCCTCGGGCTGGAAACACCATATATTTT. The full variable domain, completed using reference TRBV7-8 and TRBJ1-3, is GAGVSQSPRYKVAKRGQDVALRCDPISGHVSLFWYQQALGQGPEFLTYFQNEAQLDKSGLPSDRFFAERPEGSVSTLKIQRTQQEDSAVYLCASSPRAGNTIYFGEGSWLTVV.

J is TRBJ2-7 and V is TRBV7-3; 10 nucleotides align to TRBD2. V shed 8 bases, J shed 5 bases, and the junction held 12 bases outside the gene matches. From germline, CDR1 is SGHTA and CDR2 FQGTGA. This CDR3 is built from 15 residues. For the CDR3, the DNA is TGTGCCAGCCCCAGACTACCTAGCGGGAGCGACGAGCAGTACTTC. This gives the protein CASPRLPSGSDEQYF. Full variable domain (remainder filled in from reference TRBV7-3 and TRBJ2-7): GAGVSQTPSNKVTEKGKYVELRCDPISGHTALYWYRQSLGQGPEFLIYFQGTGAADDSGLPNDRFFAVRPEGSVSTLKIQRTERGDSAVYLCASPRLPSGSDEQYFGPGTRLTVT.